The 31 T cell receptor beta chains listed next were all sequenced from one sample in a study of blood T cells in healthy people across ages. The second PCR ran roughly 7 to 12 cycles with a sample-barcoded 5' primer and J-beta primers. MiXCR, run by TCRdb on the 5' RACE reads, gives a single entry per CDR3 protein. Of 800,000 or so distinct CDR3 sequences in the sample, approximately 65% were seen once. Sequenced sample: blood. The receptors were sampled from a young man in good health.

The chain couples TRBV12-3 or TRBV12-4 to TRBJ1-2, with 7 bases identical to TRBD1. V trimming: 3 bases; J trimming: 7 bases; junction bases outside the gene matches: 5. This CDR3 has 13 residues. CDR3: CASSLGRGGGYTF. The CDR3 DNA sequence: TGTGCCAGCAGTTTGGGCAGGGGGGGTGGCTACACCTTC.

The DNA for the CDR3 is TGTGCCAGCAGCCAAGCAACAGCGGGGGGCTGGGGGAATACGCAGTATTTT. Its translation: CASSQATAGGWGNTQYF. This rearrangement joins TRBV4-2 to TRBJ2-3, with TRBD2 identical over 9 bases. Germline CDR1 is LGHNA and CDR2 is YNFKEQ. V was clipped by 1 base and J by 7 bases; unmatched bases: 12. The CDR3 has 17 amino acids.

V gene TRBV18 combines with J gene TRBJ2-1; TRBD2 matches 10 bases. The V and J ends lost 2 bases and 9 bases, in that order; junction bases with no gene match: 7. Germline V CDR1 and CDR2: KGHSH, LQKENI. The CDR3 has 15 amino acids. The CDR3 loop reads CASSPSGGAESEQFF. CDR3 DNA: TGTGCCAGCTCACCAAGCGGGGGGGCCGAGTCTGAGCAGTTCTTC. The variable domain in full, completed from reference TRBV18 and TRBJ2-1, reads NAGVMQNPRHLVRRRGQEARLRCSPMKGHSHVYWYRQLPEEGLKFMVYLQKENIIDESGMPKERFSAEFPKEGPSILRIQQVVRGDSAAYFCASSPSGGAESEQFFGPGTRLTVL.

The V call is TRBV6-6, the J call TRBJ2-2; unclear D gene. Germline lookup yields CDR1 MNHNY and CDR2 SVGAGI (reference sequence). There are 14 residues in the CDR3. V shed 7 bases and J shed 3 bases, with 12 bases lying between them. CDR3: CASIATADTGELFF. CDR3 nucleotide sequence: TGTGCCAGCATAGCCACGGCGGACACCGGGGAGCTGTTTTTT.

The chain has TRBV2 and TRBJ2-5, with D possibly TRBD2 on 6 matching bases. Trimming left V 8 bases short and J 1 base short, with 14 bases between. Germline lookup yields CDR1 SNHLY and CDR2 FYNNEI. This CDR3 contains 14 residues. The CDR3 nucleotides read TGTGCCAGCCTGGGGGGTTGGGGCCAAGAGACCCAGTACTTC. Translation gives CASLGGWGQETQYF.

For the CDR3, the DNA is TGTGCCAGCAGCCGCCCGGGACACCTCTACGAGCAGTACTTC. This codes for CASSRPGHLYEQYF. The chain employs TRBV6-2 or TRBV6-3 and TRBJ2-7; tentatively, D is TRBD1 (6 bases). CDR3 length: 14 amino acids. CDR1 and CDR2 (germline): MNHEY, SVGEGT. Trimming shortened V by 6 bases and J by 3 bases, and 15 bases separated the two germline ends.

This clonotype was recorded once. This sequence joins TRBV4-3 and TRBJ1-6; tentatively, D is TRBD1 (6 bases). In germline, CDR1 is LGHNA, CDR2 YSLEER. V was cut by 1 base and J by 6 bases, with 10 bases left in between. The CDR3 has 15 amino acids. In DNA form, the CDR3 reads TGCGCCAGCAGCCAAGGGACAGACCCTAATTCACCCCTCCACTTT. Amino acid sequence: CASSQGTDPNSPLHF.

The sample holds a few counts of this clonotype. The chain is built from TRBV4-2 and TRBJ2-7, with 11 positions matching TRBD2. This CDR3 is built from 15 residues. The V gene's germline CDR1 is LGHNA and CDR2 YNFKEQ. Trimming took 0 bases from V and 3 from J; bases not matched to a gene: 1. The DNA for the CDR3 is TGTGCCAGCAGCCAAGAGACTAGCGGGGTCTACGAGCAGTACTTC. Translation: CASSQETSGVYEQYF.

This clonotype was seen more than once but under ten times. This chain uses TRBV3-1 with TRBJ2-6; D could derive from TRBD1 or TRBD2 (5 bases each). Per germline, CDR1 LGHDT and CDR2 YNNKEL (reference sequence). The CDR3 totals 16 residues. V was trimmed by 2 bases and J by 4 bases, leaving 12 bases between them. This CDR3 reads CASSQSGPRGANVLTF. The CDR3 nucleotides read TGTGCCAGCAGCCAATCGGGGCCCCGCGGGGCCAACGTCCTGACTTTC. The full variable domain, in which reference TRBV3-1 and TRBJ2-6 provide the parts outside the CDR3, is DTAVSQTPKYLVTQMGNDKSIKCEQNLGHDTMYWYKQDSKKFLKIMFSYNNKELIINETVPNRFSPKSPDKAHLNLHINSLELGDSAVYFCASSQSGPRGANVLTFGAGSRLTVL.

The J gene is TRBJ1-1, the V gene TRBV14; no clear D gene. CDR1 is SGHDN, CDR2 FVKESK, per germline. The CDR3 contains 15 residues. Trimming left V 4 bases short and J 0 bases short, with 12 bases between. CDR3 coding DNA: TGTGCCAGCAGCCCCACAAGGGTTCTGAACACTGAAGCTTTCTTT. Its protein product is CASSPTRVLNTEAFF.

V usage is TRBV12-3 or TRBV12-4 and J usage is TRBJ2-5, with a possible D match to TRBD2 (6 bases). CDR3 length equals 13 residues. V shed 5 bases and J shed 0 bases, with 7 bases lying between them. The CDR3 loop reads CASSPGDQETQYF. As DNA, the CDR3 is TGTGCCAGCAGTCCGGGGGACCAAGAGACCCAGTACTTC.

This sequence joins TRBV5-6 and TRBJ2-7; weak D call: TRBD1 (6 bases). Germline V lookup: CDR1 SGHDT, CDR2 YYEEEE. Between the trimmed V and J ends, which lost 4 bases and 3 bases, there was a span of 17 bases. There are 15 residues in the CDR3. The DNA for the CDR3 is TGTGCCAGCAGCGCCCTAAAGGGGGTCTACTACGAGCAGTACTTC. Amino acid sequence: CASSALKGVYYEQYF.

The chain has TRBV20-1 and TRBJ2-1; 8 nucleotides match TRBD1. Trimming cost V 3 bases and J 9 bases; bases outside gene matches: 22. Germline V CDR1 and CDR2: DFQATT, SNEGSKA (reference sequence). The CDR3 is 18 residues long. The CDR3 region is CSASALVDQGAIYGEQFF. As DNA, the CDR3 is TGCAGTGCTAGCGCTTTAGTAGATCAGGGGGCGATTTATGGTGAGCAGTTCTTC.

V gene TRBV9 combines with J gene TRBJ2-4; unclear D gene. The better agreement between TRBJ2-7 and the DNA end casts doubt on the J call. CDR1 SGDLS and CDR2 YYNGEE come from the germline V gene. The CDR3 has 12 residues. The CDR3 bases are TGTGCCAGCAGCGCTACAGCGAACGAGCAGTACTTC. Protein: CASSATANEQYF.

The CDR3 loop is CSGALSNERFF. For the CDR3, the DNA is TGCAGCGGTGCATTGTCTAATGAGAGGTTTTTT. The chain combines TRBV29-1 with TRBJ1-4; D unclear. Between the trimmed V and J ends, which lost 7 bases and 16 bases, there was a span of 19 bases. The CDR3 is 11 residues long. From germline, CDR1 is SQVTM and CDR2 ANQGSEA.

This chain uses TRBV6-2 or TRBV6-3 with TRBJ2-5; D is possibly TRBD1 or TRBD2 (5 bases each). Germline CDR1 reads MNHEY; CDR2 reads SVGEGT. V was pared by 4 bases and J by 5 bases, with 14 bases between. This CDR3 has 14 amino acids. The CDR3 coding sequence is TGTGCCAGCAGTTCCTGGGACCTAGAGGAGACCCAGTACTTC. Protein sequence: CASSSWDLEETQYF.

The chain joins TRBV7-9 to TRBJ2-5; D remains unclear. Germline V CDR1 and CDR2: SEHNR, FQNEAQ (reference sequence). V was pared by 3 bases and J by 5 bases, with 16 bases between. The CDR3 is made up of 15 amino acids. The CDR3 region has the DNA TGTGCCAGCAGCTTGAGGCTTGCTGGCTTCGAGACCCAGTACTTC. It yields the protein CASSLRLAGFETQYF.

The chain links TRBV20-1 to TRBJ1-5, with D hard to call. Germline V gene sequence: CDR1 DFQATT, CDR2 SNEGSKA (reference sequence). The CDR3 is 12 residues long. The V end lost 4 bases, the J end lost 4 bases, and 8 bases lay between the germline ends. The CDR3 region has the DNA TGCAGTGCTACAATAGCAAATCAGCCCCAGCATTTT. Residues: CSATIANQPQHF.

This chain uses TRBV4-2 with TRBJ2-3; D is perhaps TRBD2 (5 bases). The CDR3 is made up of 14 amino acids. Per the germline V gene, CDR1 is LGHNA and CDR2 is YNFKEQ. V lost 4 bases and J lost 5, with 13 bases in between. The CDR3 loop is CASSPRRGGDTQYF. In DNA form, the CDR3 reads TGTGCCAGCAGCCCCCGACGGGGTGGAGATACGCAGTATTTT.

The rearrangement uses TRBV5-1 and TRBJ1-5; possibly TRBD1 for D (6 bases). This CDR3 spans 14 amino acids. The V and J ends lost 3 bases and 2 bases respectively, with 9 bases between them. The V gene's germline CDR1 is SGHRS and CDR2 YFSETQ. The CDR3 region is CASSSQGGNQPQHF. In DNA form, the CDR3 reads TGCGCCAGCAGCTCACAGGGAGGCAATCAGCCCCAGCATTTT. The full variable domain, completed using reference TRBV5-1 and TRBJ1-5, is KAGVTQTPRYLIKTRGQQVTLSCSPISGHRSVSWYQQTPGQGLQFLFEYFSETQRNKGNFPGRFSGRQFSNSRSEMNVSTLELGDSALYLCASSSQGGNQPQHFGDGTRLSIL.

V gene TRBV4-3 combines with J gene TRBJ2-5, with 8 bases identical to TRBD2. The CDR3 totals 16 residues. Looked up from germline, CDR1 is LGHNA and CDR2 is YSLEER. After removal of 1 base from V and 5 bases from J, the junction contained 9 bases not matched to a gene. CDR3 DNA sequence: TGCGCCAGCAGCCAAGGAAATAGCGGGGCAACGGAGACCCAGTACTTC. Encoded protein: CASSQGNSGATETQYF.

This clonotype appeared many times. The CDR3 DNA is TGTGCCAGCAGCTCAGGACGAAATGAAAAACTGTTTTTT. Translating it yields CASSSGRNEKLFF. J is TRBJ1-4 and V is TRBV7-8; D remains ambiguous. V was cut by 4 bases and J by 5 bases, with 8 bases left in between. In germline, CDR1 is SGHVS, CDR2 FQNEAQ. The CDR3 has 13 residues.

The chain combines TRBV14 with TRBJ2-1; 10 bases map to TRBD2. Germline lookup yields CDR1 SGHDN and CDR2 FVKESK. The CDR3 loop spans 17 amino acids. After removal of 2 bases from V and 8 bases from J, the junction contained 12 bases not matched to a gene. This CDR3 reads CASSQTASGGYGYEQFF. CDR3 nucleotides: TGTGCCAGCAGCCAAACGGCTAGCGGGGGCTACGGGTATGAGCAGTTCTTC.

The rearrangement joins TRBV9 to TRBJ2-1; a possible D gene is TRBD1 (6 bases). The V end lost 0 bases, the J end lost 9 bases, and 19 bases lay between the germline ends. Looked up from germline, CDR1 is SGDLS and CDR2 is YYNGEE. CDR3 length: 16 amino acids. CDR3 loop: CASSVVPSQDSAEQFF. CDR3 DNA sequence: TGTGCCAGCAGCGTAGTCCCTTCCCAGGACAGTGCTGAGCAGTTCTTC.

This clonotype showed up just a few times. The chain has TRBV5-1 and TRBJ2-6, with D hard to call. Germline CDR1 is SGHRS and CDR2 is YFSETQ. V shed 1 base and J shed 4 bases, with 12 bases lying between them. CDR3 length equals 16 residues. CDR3 sequence: CASSLSVPLGANVLTF. The DNA for the CDR3 is TGCGCCAGCAGCTTGTCCGTACCTCTGGGGGCCAACGTCCTGACTTTC.

This clonotype was detected only a few times. The V and J genes are TRBV7-9 and TRBJ2-1; 7 bases agree with TRBD2. Germline values: CDR1 SEHNR, CDR2 FQNEAQ (reference sequence). The CDR3 runs 12 residues. V shed 2 bases, J shed 8 bases, and the junction held 0 bases outside the gene matches. The CDR3 loop is CASSLSGDEQFF. The CDR3 bases are TGTGCCAGCAGCTTAAGCGGGGATGAGCAGTTCTTC.

The chain carries TRBV9 and TRBJ2-7; D assignment may be TRBD1 or TRBD2 (5 bases each). The length of the CDR3 is 15 residues. Germline V CDR1 and CDR2: SGDLS, YYNGEE. The V and J ends lost 0 bases and 5 bases respectively, with 15 bases between them. This CDR3 reads CASSVVGAVRDEQYF. CDR3 DNA: TGTGCCAGCAGCGTAGTTGGGGCGGTGAGGGACGAGCAGTACTTC.

The chain links TRBV7-2 to TRBJ2-5; 7 nucleotides agree with TRBD1. This CDR3 comprises 16 residues. J was trimmed by 4 bases and V by 1 base; bases with no gene match: 9. CDR1 SGHTA and CDR2 FQGNSA come from the germline V gene. The CDR3, as DNA: TGTGCCAGCAGCTTAGTAGCCAGGGGGTCGCCAGAGACCCAGTACTTC. Amino acids: CASSLVARGSPETQYF.

The chain has TRBV12-3 or TRBV12-4 and TRBJ2-4; D perhaps matches TRBD2 (5 bases). The J call may not be correct, given that the DNA end is closer to TRBJ2-7. The CDR3 has 14 residues. CDR3 bases: TGTGCCAGCAGCCCCGAGGGATTCTCCTACGAGCAGTACTTC. Protein sequence: CASSPEGFSYEQYF.

The chain couples TRBV7-2 to TRBJ2-5; D is unclear. The DNA end favors TRBJ2-7, so the J call may be wrong. The CDR3 has 15 residues. Germline-derived CDR1 and CDR2 are SGHTA and FQGNSA. The chain's CDR3 is CASSLAGSLFDEQYF. In DNA form, the CDR3 reads TGTGCCAGCAGCTTAGCGGGCAGCCTTTTCGACGAGCAGTACTTC.

This clonotype has more than one count but fewer than ten. The J gene is TRBJ2-7, the V gene TRBV6-5; D is ambiguous. The CDR3 consists of 15 residues. Germline-derived CDR1 and CDR2 are MNHEY and SVGAGI. The V end lost 4 bases, the J end lost 9 bases, and 22 bases lay between the germline ends. The CDR3 spells CASSSSRLFTWGQYF. Here the CDR3 DNA reads TGTGCCAGCAGTTCAAGCCGCCTCTTTACCTGGGGGCAGTACTTC.